These 20 T cell receptor beta chains came from one sample sequenced in a study of blood T cell repertoires in COVID-19. Profiling relied on immunoSEQ multiplex PCR, and the TCRdb table lists in-frame clones only, not all of them. The sample holds about 220,000 clones; around three quarters are singletons and the top ten take over 7%. The sequenced material came from peripheral blood. Receptor source: a woman between 65 and 79 years old with acute or convalescent COVID-19.

This clone was seen a few times. This chain links TRBV5-1 with TRBJ2-1; a weak D match, TRBD1 (7 bases). Looked up from germline, CDR1 is SGHRS and CDR2 is YFSETQ. The CDR3 spans 15 residues. Trimming removed 7 bases from V and 2 bases from J, with 16 bases in between. The CDR3 DNA reads as TGCGCCAGCGGAGGGCCGGGGACAGCCTACAATGAGCAGTTCTTC. It translates to CASGGPGTAYNEQFF.

V usage is TRBV3-1 (or the pseudogene TRBV3-2) and J usage is TRBJ1-2, with TRBD1 identical over 9 bases. Germline CDR1 reads LGHDT; CDR2 reads YNNKEL (reference sequence). V lost 5 bases to trimming and J lost 8 bases; unmatched junction nucleotides: 6. The CDR3 loop spans 13 amino acids. CDR3 bases: TGTGCCAGCAGCGCAGACAGGGGGATAGGCTACACCTTC. This codes for CASSADRGIGYTF.

A few counts support this clone. The sample carries other DNA sequences with the same CDR3. The V and J genes are TRBV5-1 and TRBJ2-2; D is perhaps TRBD1 (6 bases). The CDR3 contains 15 residues. Germline CDR1 reads SGHRS; CDR2 reads YFSETQ. The V and J ends lost 3 bases and 0 bases respectively, with 9 bases between them. CDR3 region: CASSSGTTNTGELFF. The DNA for the CDR3 is TGCGCCAGCAGCTCCGGGACAACGAACACCGGGGAGCTGTTTTTT.

This rearrangement joins TRBV19 to TRBJ1-5; 7 positions match TRBD1. J lost 7 bases, V lost 0 bases, and 15 bases had no gene match. Germline V gives CDR1 LNHDA, CDR2 SQIVND (reference sequence). This CDR3 has 18 amino acids. The DNA for the CDR3 is TGTGCCAGTAGTATAGAGGGGATCGGGGCAGGGGGTGGACAGCCCCAGCATTTT. Amino acids: CASSIEGIGAGGGQPQHF.

J is TRBJ1-6 and V is TRBV5-4; a weak D match, TRBD1 (5 bases). V lost 3 bases, J lost 9 bases, and 16 bases lay in between. The germline V gene encodes CDR1 SGHNT and CDR2 YYREEE (reference sequence). This CDR3 region has 15 residues. The CDR3 region is CASSSNGIGGSPLHF. The DNA for the CDR3 is TGTGCCAGCAGCTCCAACGGGATCGGGGGTTCACCCCTCCACTTT.

This clone was counted a few times. The chain employs TRBV3-1 (or the pseudogene TRBV3-2) and TRBJ1-6, with D possibly being TRBD1 (5 bases). CDR1 LGHDT and CDR2 YNNKEL come from the germline V gene (reference sequence). This CDR3 is 18 amino acids long. Trimming pared 2 bases from V and 10 bases from J, leaving 24 bases between. The CDR3 DNA reads TGTGCCAGCAGCCAAATAATAGGGTGGAGCGGGGGAGGATCACCCCTCCACTTT. Encoded protein: CASSQIIGWSGGGSPLHF.

The chain carries TRBV5-1 and TRBJ2-2; TRBD2 matches at 12 bases. Losses at the gene ends were 4 bases for V and 7 bases for J; bases not matched to a gene: 8. Germline CDR1 and CDR2: SGHRS and YFSETQ. CDR3 length: 16 amino acids. This CDR3 is CASSLRTSGDGGELFF. The CDR3 DNA is TGCGCCAGCAGCCTACGGACTAGCGGGGATGGCGGGGAGCTGTTTTTT.

The rearrangement joins TRBV12-3 or TRBV12-4 to TRBJ1-1; D might be TRBD1 (6 bases). The V end was cut by 5 bases, the J end by 6 bases, with 13 bases between. There are 13 residues in the CDR3. The CDR3: CASSLQGRAEAFF. CDR3 coding DNA: TGTGCCAGCAGTCTACAGGGTAGGGCTGAAGCTTTCTTT.

This chain connects TRBV4-1 to TRBJ2-5, with 7 bases lining up with TRBD1. The V gene's germline CDR1 is MGHRA and CDR2 YSYEKL. With V trimmed by 4 bases and J by 5 bases, 7 bases remained unmatched. The CDR3 extends over 14 amino acids. CDR3 protein: CASSPGQARETQYF. The CDR3 DNA follows: TGCGCCAGCAGCCCTGGACAGGCCCGGGAGACCCAGTACTTC.

To note about this clone: A read error may produce the germline difference seen at one junction end. The chain links TRBV3-1 (or the pseudogene TRBV3-2) to TRBJ2-2; the match to TRBD2 covers 8 bases. In germline, CDR1 is LGHDT, CDR2 YNNKEL (reference sequence). CDR3 length: 16 residues. CDR3: CASSLPGGPKTGELFF. CDR3 DNA sequence: TGTGCCAGCAGCCTCCCGGGGGGGCCGAAAACCGGGGAGCTGTTTTTT.

This chain uses TRBV10-3 with TRBJ2-2, with TRBD2 identical over 9 bases. Germline CDR1 and CDR2: ENHRY and SYGVKD. This CDR3 contains 14 residues. Trimming cost V 6 bases and J 4 bases; bases outside gene matches: 3. The CDR3 sequence is CAIRASGATGELFF. In DNA, the CDR3 is TGTGCCATCAGAGCTAGCGGGGCCACCGGGGAGCTGTTTTTT.

V gene TRBV5-6 combines with J gene TRBJ2-3; D uncertain. Germline assignment: CDR1 SGHDT and CDR2 YYEEEE. Trimming pared 4 bases from V and 0 bases from J, leaving 6 bases between. This CDR3 has 13 residues. This chain's CDR3 is CASSPQSTDTQYF. CDR3 coding DNA: TGTGCCAGCAGCCCACAGAGCACAGATACGCAGTATTTT.

The chain is built from TRBV7-2 and TRBJ2-1; TRBD2 might be the D (7 bases). The V gene lost 4 bases and the J gene lost 10 bases, with 20 bases spanning the gap. Germline assignment: CDR1 SGHTA and CDR2 FQGNSA. This CDR3 is 15 amino acids long. CDR3 nucleotide sequence: TGTGCCAGCAGCTACGGGGGGCTCCTGGGAAGGGAGCAGTTCTTC. This gives the protein CASSYGGLLGREQFF. The variable domain in full, completed from reference TRBV7-2 and TRBJ2-1, reads GAGVSQSPSNKVTEKGKDVELRCDPISGHTALYWYRQSLGQGLEFLIYFQGNSAPDKSGLPSDRFSAERTGGSVSTLTIQRTQQEDSAVYLCASSYGGLLGREQFFGPGTRLTVL.

This clone appeared a single time. The chain uses TRBV30 and TRBJ1-4; TRBD1 aligns across 8 bases. This CDR3 has 12 amino acids. The germline gives CDR1 GTSNPN, CDR2 SVGIG (reference sequence). V shed 5 bases, J shed 7 bases, and the junction held 3 bases outside the gene matches. CDR3 sequence: CAWQGAGEKLFF. CDR3 DNA: TGTGCCTGGCAGGGGGCGGGTGAAAAACTGTTTTTT.

This clone was seen once. The chain links TRBV6-6 to TRBJ2-1, with TRBD1 as a possible D gene (5 bases). This CDR3 contains 15 residues. V lost 0 bases, J lost 4 bases, and 10 bases lay in between. Germline assignment: CDR1 MNHNY and CDR2 SVGAGI (reference sequence). In DNA form, the CDR3 reads TGTGCCAGCAGTTACTCGCAGGGTAGATACAATGAGCAGTTCTTC. It is translated as CASSYSQGRYNEQFF.

The chain joins TRBV5-8 to TRBJ2-1; a weak D match, TRBD2 (6 bases). The germline gives CDR1 SGHTS, CDR2 YDEGEE. V was cut by 4 bases and J by 7 bases, with 18 bases left in between. The CDR3 spans 15 residues. The CDR3 reads CASSATSFLRNEQFF. The CDR3, as DNA: TGTGCCAGCAGCGCTACTAGCTTCTTAAGGAATGAGCAGTTCTTC.

The chain recombines TRBV6-1 with TRBJ2-5, with a possible D match to TRBD2 (5 bases). CDR1 is MNHNS, CDR2 SASEGT, per germline. The ends were cut back, 2 bases at V and 1 base at J, with 14 bases in the middle. The CDR3 runs 16 residues. The CDR3 DNA sequence: TGTGCCAGCAGTGAATGGCAGCCGAGGGCCCAAGAGACCCAGTACTTC. This translates into CASSEWQPRAQETQYF.

The table lists this clone with a count of one. The chain uses TRBV5-1 and TRBJ1-1, with a possible D match to TRBD1 (6 bases). Germline CDR1 and CDR2: SGHRS and YFSETQ. This CDR3 region has 15 residues. The V and J ends lost 4 bases and 1 base respectively, with 14 bases between them. The CDR3 region has the DNA TGCGCCAGCAGCACGGACAGTCGGGGGAACACTGAAGCTTTCTTT. It is translated as CASSTDSRGNTEAFF.

J is TRBJ2-3 and V is TRBV11-3; 7 positions agree with TRBD2. CDR3 size: 15 residues. V lost 2 bases, J lost 2 bases, and 4 bases stayed unmatched. The germline CDR1 and CDR2 sequences are SGHNT and YENEEA. CDR3 region: CASSLRLADTDTQYF. CDR3 nucleotides: TGTGCCAGCAGCTTACGGCTAGCGGACACAGATACGCAGTATTTT.

The chain uses TRBV7-2 and TRBJ1-6; possible D gene TRBD1, 6 bases. V lost 10 bases to trimming and J lost 6 bases, with 16 bases between them. Germline-derived CDR1 and CDR2 are SGHTA and FQGNSA. The CDR3 contains 14 residues. CDR3 nucleotide sequence: TGTGCCATGAGACCCGGACAGAGTAATTCACCCCTCCACTTT. This sequence encodes CAMRPGQSNSPLHF.